The clone carrying this T cell receptor beta chain was counted many times. Its antigen remains unidentified. These data originate in a study of CD8 T cells in ankylosing spondylitis. The study's findings and limits: Earlier authors reported some of these motif variants in reactive arthritis synovial fluid and blood. Disease-linked clones bore a CD8+ phenotype and were relatively rare in peripheral blood. Ankylosing spondylitis blood seemed to carry a telltale TCR beta motif made of about 8 highly homologous variants.

Making the TCR beta libraries involved quantitative 5'-RACE with molecular barcodes. TCRdb reanalysed the 5' RACE reads using MiXCR and keeps one entry per CDR3 protein. The table shows some 140,000 distinct CDR3 sequences, with 5.5% to 7.5% occurring only once. Sequences were obtained from blood, either unsorted or a sorted T cell fraction (not recorded which). The receptor was derived from a female donor with ankylosing spondylitis or in good health (not recorded which).

CDR3 region: CASSHPAGQSTDYGYTF. In nucleotides, the CDR3 is TGTGCCAGCAGCCATCCCGCGGGACAGTCTACAGACTATGGCTACACCTTC. The chain uses TRBV4-2 and TRBJ1-2; 7 positions match TRBD1. Germline assignment: CDR1 LGHNA and CDR2 YNFKEQ. The CDR3 spans 17 residues. V lost 3 bases to trimming and J lost 3 bases; unmatched junction nucleotides: 13.